The sample holds a few counts of the clone carrying this T cell receptor (beta chain). Its antigen is unidentified. This record belongs to a study of cytomegalovirus exposure and HLA in healthy donors. Study-level background: Among over 300 genotyped donors, roughly 80% fell in the Caucasian-associated ancestry cluster.

The PCR ran on 60 Vbeta and 13 Jbeta primers. Using immunoSEQ multiplex PCR, the repertoire was profiled, and TCRdb retains in-frame clones only, with some absent. The sample lists around 210,000 clones; approximately 80% were seen once. Broader study findings: TCR beta sequences reportedly predicted most subjects' HLA-A and HLA-B alleles accurately. It was only CMV serostatus that was available as immune exposure information.

The germline V gene has CDR1 SGHRS and CDR2 YFSETQ. The CDR3 extends over 15 amino acids. V lost 0 bases to trimming and J lost 0 bases, with 7 bases between them. The source material was PBMCs. This sequence joins TRBV5-1 and TRBJ1-5; possible D gene TRBD1, 5 bases. The receptor was isolated from a man aged 45-65 years in good health and CMV-seronegative. The DNA of the CDR3 is TGCGCCAGCAGCTTGGAAGGGGATAGCAATCAGCCCCAGCATTTT. This sequence encodes CASSLEGDSNQPQHF.